This T cell receptor beta chain was obtained from a study of metastatic and nonmetastatic thyroid tumors. Authors' analysis steps: Across clinicopathological groups, CDR3 differences served as the basis for building a distant-metastasis classifier for papillary thyroid cancer. TCRdb re-analyzed the PCR reads through MiXCR. These V and J calls are TCRdb output, not the study's own analysis. Among about 48,000 clones listed, approximately 20% were seen once. This clone was picked up a small number of times. The entire patient cohort was treatment-naive prior to thyroid surgery. The CDR3 is 15 amino acids. Looked up from germline, CDR1 is MNHEY and CDR2 is SVGEGT. The V end was cut by 2 bases, the J end by 6 bases, with 13 bases between.

This receptor was identified in a male donor with papillary thyroid cancer or a benign thyroid nodule (not recorded which). Some clones in this sample may be carry-over from other donors' samples. The chain recombines TRBV6-2 or TRBV6-3 with TRBJ1-4; D is perhaps TRBD1 (5 bases). Material for sequencing was blood. This chain's CDR3 is CASSYLGALDEKLFF. The CDR3 DNA follows: TGTGCCAGCAGTTACCTCGGGGCCCTGGATGAAAAACTGTTTTTT.